The 22 T cell receptor beta chains presented below share a single source sample, sequenced in a study of blood T cells in healthy people across ages. Using a J-beta primer mix together with a sample-barcoded 5' primer, a second PCR was run for roughly 6 to 11 cycles. TCRdb recomputed calls from the 5' RACE reads with MiXCR, one row per CDR3 protein. The table shows 750,000 to 1,000,000 distinct CDR3 sequences, with about 28% occurring only once. The data were also submitted as part of a second study, on T cells of mothers and their children.

The specimen was blood. The receptor set was obtained from a woman aged 35 to 49 in good health.

This clonotype was seen repeatedly, ten times or more. The J gene is TRBJ2-5, the V gene TRBV10-3, with 7 bases aligning to TRBD2. The CDR3 contains 17 residues. CDR1 is ENHRY, CDR2 SYGVKD, per germline. V was pared by 0 bases and J by 0 bases, with 7 bases of the junction left unmatched. The CDR3 protein is CAISESVGRGNQETQYF. The CDR3 nucleotides are TGTGCCATCAGTGAGTCGGTCGGGCGGGGGAACCAAGAGACCCAGTACTTC.

Comment on this clonotype: A much larger clone differs by one base, so this may be a read error. The chain recombines TRBV9 with TRBJ2-7; 10 nucleotides align to TRBD2. This CDR3 has 15 residues. Germline V gene lookup returns CDR1 SGDLS and CDR2 YYNGEE. The DNA of the CDR3 is TGTGCCGGCAGCGGGGGGGTCAGCGACACCTACGAGCAGTACTTC. This encodes CAGSGGVSDTYEQYF.

The sample holds many counts of this clonotype. The CDR3 here is CASSHETIQYF. In DNA, the CDR3 is TGTGCCAGCTCACATGAAACCATTCAGTACTTC. The chain joins TRBV18 to TRBJ2-4; the D is unclear. This CDR3 contains 11 residues. V was pared by 4 bases and J by 9 bases, with 7 bases between. CDR1 KGHSH and CDR2 LQKENI come from the germline V gene.

The chain links TRBV12-3 or TRBV12-4 to TRBJ1-5; D is uncertain. V lost 3 bases and J lost 6, with 9 bases in between. The CDR3 contains 13 residues. The CDR3 nucleotides read TGTGCCAGCAGTTTGGATAGCTTTCAGCCCCAGCATTTT. This sequence encodes CASSLDSFQPQHF.

There are a few counts of this clonotype. The DNA is left out, because the CDR3 cannot be placed on it with certainty; the CDR3 is given as TCRdb lists it. The chain combines TRBV28 with TRBJ2-7. The CDR3 comprises 17 residues, both ends counted. Per germline, CDR1 MDHEN and CDR2 SYDVKM. The CDR3 protein is CASSSSTRSEFDYEQYF.

This clonotype was counted a few times. This chain connects TRBV7-8 to TRBJ2-7, with 11 bases aligning to TRBD1. Germline-derived CDR1 and CDR2 are SGHVS and FQNEAQ. This CDR3 is built from 15 residues. The junction had 9 bases not matched to a gene; V was cut back by 5 bases and J by 6 bases. CDR3: CASSPGQGAFLEQYF. The CDR3, as DNA: TGTGCCAGCAGCCCCGGACAGGGGGCTTTTCTCGAGCAGTACTTC.

Turning to this clonotype: The germline gene is not matched at one end of the junction; a read error may be the cause. The chain joins TRBV5-1 to TRBJ2-2; D might be TRBD1 or TRBD2, each matching 5 bases. There are 13 residues in the CDR3. Germline loops: CDR1 SGHRS, CDR2 YFSETQ. The CDR3 DNA reads TGCGCCAGCAGCGACGCGGACACCGGGGAGCCGTTTTTT. This sequence encodes CASSDADTGEPFF.

Only a few counts were recorded for this clonotype. CDR3 amino acids: CASKGALYGYTF. The CDR3 region has the DNA TGTGCCAGCAAGGGGGCCCTCTATGGCTACACCTTC. This sequence joins TRBV28 and TRBJ1-2, with 7 bases identical to TRBD1. V shed 7 bases and J 4 bases; nucleotides not matched to a gene: 3. Germline values: CDR1 MDHEN, CDR2 SYDVKM. This CDR3 is 12 amino acids long.

This clonotype was counted at least ten times. The chain joins TRBV7-6 to TRBJ2-6; TRBD2 agrees at 10 bases. The CDR3 extends over 20 amino acids. The trim removed 3 bases at V and 0 bases at J, leaving 11 bases unmatched. Germline CDR1 SGHVS, CDR2 FNYEAQ. CDR3 sequence: CASSFRLAGVQSSGANVLTF. The CDR3 DNA follows: TGTGCCAGCAGCTTCCGGCTAGCGGGGGTGCAGAGCTCTGGGGCCAACGTCCTGACTTTC.

A few counts support this clonotype. CDR3 DNA sequence: TGTGCCATCAGTGACTCCGGGACCTCTTCCTCCTACGAGCAGTACTTC. It is translated as CAISDSGTSSSYEQYF. This chain links TRBV10-3 with TRBJ2-7; D is perhaps TRBD1 or TRBD2 (5 bases each). The V end lost 3 bases, the J end lost 0 bases, and 15 bases lay between the germline ends. This CDR3 has 16 amino acids. CDR1 and CDR2 (germline): ENHRY, SYGVKD.

This clonotype has ten or more counts. This sequence joins TRBV27 and TRBJ2-7; no firm D call. Trimming stripped 4 bases from V and 5 bases from J, with 12 bases between. Germline V lookup: CDR1 MNHEY, CDR2 SMNVEV (reference sequence). The CDR3 runs 13 residues. For the CDR3, the DNA is TGTGCCAGCAGTTCGACAAGGATTGACGAGCAGTACTTC. Translation: CASSSTRIDEQYF.

There are a few counts of this clonotype. The rearrangement links TRBV6-1 to TRBJ1-1; TRBD1 aligns across 11 bases. The CDR3 loop spans 16 amino acids. The V and J ends lost 6 bases and 4 bases, in that order; junction bases with no gene match: 10. Looked up from germline, CDR1 is MNHNS and CDR2 is SASEGT. The CDR3 nucleotides read TGTGCCAGCAGCACCCGGGACAGGGGGTTTCGCACTGAAGCTTTCTTT. Protein: CASSTRDRGFRTEAFF.

The V and J genes are TRBV18 and TRBJ2-2; D is ambiguous. Germline CDR1 KGHSH, CDR2 LQKENI. V was cut by 6 bases and J by 4 bases, with 15 bases left in between. The CDR3 totals 15 residues. The CDR3 nucleotides read TGTGCCAGCTCGCCCTCCGTGACCCCCACCGGGGAGCTGTTTTTT. This sequence encodes CASSPSVTPTGELFF.

Points on this clonotype: A much larger clone lies a single base off, so this may be a read error. The gene calls are TRBV11-2 and TRBJ2-4; D may match TRBD1 or TRBD2 (5 bases each). V was shortened by 1 base and J by 13 bases, with 26 bases between the two germline ends. The CDR3 runs 17 residues. The germline CDR1 and CDR2 sequences are SGHAT and FQNNGV. The CDR3: CASSLGFRGLPYNEQYF. The CDR3 coding sequence is TGTGCCAGCAGCTTAGGCTTCCGGGGCCTCCCCTACAATGAGCAGTACTTC.

This clonotype was found a few times. The chain recombines TRBV7-2 with TRBJ1-2; possible D gene TRBD1, 5 bases. CDR1 and CDR2 from the germline V gene are SGHTA and FQGNSA. This CDR3 is 14 amino acids long. Trimming shortened V by 7 bases and J by 4 bases, and 16 bases separated the two germline ends. DNA for the CDR3: TGTGCCAGCATCCTCCCGGAGGGGAGCTATGGCTACACCTTC. It specifies CASILPEGSYGYTF. Filled out from reference TRBV7-2 and TRBJ1-2, the complete variable domain reads GAGVSQSPSNKVTEKGKDVELRCDPISGHTALYWYRQSLGQGLEFLIYFQGNSAPDKSGLPSDRFSAERTGGSVSTLTIQRTQQEDSAVYLCASILPEGSYGYTFGSGTRLTVV.

The gene calls are TRBV20-1 and TRBJ2-1; possibly TRBD1 for D (6 bases). Germline-derived CDR1 and CDR2 are DFQATT and SNEGSKA (reference sequence). CDR3 length equals 15 residues. The V and J ends lost 5 bases and 6 bases respectively, with 20 bases between them. Written as DNA, the CDR3 is TGCAGTGCTCCCCCGGGACACCTCCACCCCAATGAGCAGTTCTTC. Its translation is CSAPPGHLHPNEQFF.

The rearrangement links TRBV20-1 to TRBJ2-1; D gene uncertain. V lost 3 bases, J lost 4 bases, and 19 bases lay in between. This CDR3 is 16 amino acids long. Germline loops: CDR1 DFQATT, CDR2 SNEGSKA (reference sequence). CDR3 nucleotides: TGCAGTGCTAGTCCGTTAGTTGAGGCGCCTTACAATGAGCAGTTCTTC. It is translated as CSASPLVEAPYNEQFF.

The V gene is TRBV27, the J gene TRBJ1-4; D perhaps matches TRBD1 (5 bases). This CDR3 comprises 14 residues. V lost 3 bases and J 5 bases, leaving 10 bases between the germline ends. The germline CDR1 and CDR2 sequences are MNHEY and SMNVEV (reference sequence). The CDR3 is CASSFQGVNEKLFF. In DNA, the CDR3 is TGTGCCAGCAGTTTTCAAGGGGTGAATGAAAAACTGTTTTTT.

In this sample, this clonotype turned up a few times. This chain uses TRBV6-6 with TRBJ2-3, with D maybe TRBD2 (5 bases). Germline CDR1 reads MNHNY; CDR2 reads SVGAGI (reference sequence). The CDR3 contains 15 residues. Deletions cut 2 bases from V and 6 bases from J, with 15 bases between. The CDR3 DNA reads TGTGCCAGCAGTTACGGGTTTGCCGGGGTCGATACGCAGTATTTT. Translating it yields CASSYGFAGVDTQYF.

The chain carries TRBV7-9 and TRBJ1-5; a weak D match, TRBD1 (6 bases). V gave up 5 bases and J gave up 2 bases, with 13 bases separating them. CDR1 SEHNR and CDR2 FQNEAQ come from the germline V gene (reference sequence). This CDR3 region has 15 residues. CDR3 nucleotide sequence: TGTGCCAGCAGCCCACAGGGAGAGGGCAATCAGCCCCAGCATTTT. Amino acid sequence: CASSPQGEGNQPQHF.

The chain uses TRBV6-6 and TRBJ1-6, with a tentative D call TRBD1 (5 bases). Germline V lookup: CDR1 MNHNY, CDR2 SVGAGI (reference sequence). The V and J ends lost 6 bases and 9 bases respectively, with 18 bases between them. The CDR3 has 15 amino acids. CDR3 protein: CASSLSRDPGSPLHF. In DNA, the CDR3 is TGTGCCAGCAGCCTGTCTAGGGACCCCGGTTCACCCCTCCACTTT.

This clonotype was recorded a few times. V gene TRBV5-1 combines with J gene TRBJ1-5; TRBD1 agrees at 7 bases. The germline V gene has CDR1 SGHRS and CDR2 YFSETQ. Trimming took 1 base from V and 11 from J; bases not matched to a gene: 12. CDR3 length: 15 residues. The CDR3 protein is CASSLTRGPRHAQHF. The DNA of the CDR3 is TGCGCCAGCAGCTTGACAAGGGGGCCCCGACACGCCCAGCATTTT. The full variable domain, with the rest looked up from reference TRBV5-1 and TRBJ1-5, is KAGVTQTPRYLIKTRGQQVTLSCSPISGHRSVSWYQQTPGQGLQFLFEYFSETQRNKGNFPGRFSGRQFSNSRSEMNVSTLELGDSALYLCASSLTRGPRHAQHFGDGTRLSIL.